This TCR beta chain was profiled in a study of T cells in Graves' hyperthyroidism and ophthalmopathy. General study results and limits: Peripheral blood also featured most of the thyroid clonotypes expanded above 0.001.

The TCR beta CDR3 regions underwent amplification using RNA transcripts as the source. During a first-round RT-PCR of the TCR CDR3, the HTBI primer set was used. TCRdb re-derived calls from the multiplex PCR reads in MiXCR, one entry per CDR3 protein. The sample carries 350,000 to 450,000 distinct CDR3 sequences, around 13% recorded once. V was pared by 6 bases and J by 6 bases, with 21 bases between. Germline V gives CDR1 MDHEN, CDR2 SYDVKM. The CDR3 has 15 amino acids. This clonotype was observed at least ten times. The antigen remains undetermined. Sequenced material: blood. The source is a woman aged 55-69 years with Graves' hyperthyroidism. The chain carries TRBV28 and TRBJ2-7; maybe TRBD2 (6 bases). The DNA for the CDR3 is TGTGCCAGCAGGTTTTCTCGGGAACTGGGGGGCGAGCAGTACTTC. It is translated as CASRFSRELGGEQYF.